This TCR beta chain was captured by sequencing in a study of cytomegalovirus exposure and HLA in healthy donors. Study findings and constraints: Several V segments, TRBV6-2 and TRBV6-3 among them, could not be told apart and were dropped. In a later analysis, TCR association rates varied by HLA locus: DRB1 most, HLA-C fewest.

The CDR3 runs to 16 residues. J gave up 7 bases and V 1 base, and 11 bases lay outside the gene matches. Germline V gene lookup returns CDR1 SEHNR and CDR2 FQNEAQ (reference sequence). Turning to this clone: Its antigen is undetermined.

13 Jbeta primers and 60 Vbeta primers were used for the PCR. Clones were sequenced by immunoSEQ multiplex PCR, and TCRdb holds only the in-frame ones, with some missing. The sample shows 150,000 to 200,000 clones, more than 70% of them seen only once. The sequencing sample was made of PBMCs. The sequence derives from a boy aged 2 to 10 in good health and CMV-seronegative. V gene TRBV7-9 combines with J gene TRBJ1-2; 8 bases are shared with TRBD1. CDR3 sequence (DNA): TGTGCCAGCAGCTTAGGGGCCGGACAGGGTAACGGTGGCTACACCTTC. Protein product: CASSLGAGQGNGGYTF.